The clone carrying this TCR beta chain has a handful of counts. The data are from a study of blood T cells in healthy people across ages. Per germline, CDR1 SEHNR and CDR2 FQNEAQ (reference sequence). This CDR3 has 17 amino acids. Combining a sample-barcoded 5' primer with a J-beta primer mix, a second PCR ran for 7 to 11 cycles. TCRdb independently ran MiXCR on the 5' RACE reads; one entry per CDR3 protein. Of around 800,000 distinct CDR3 sequences in the sample, more than 25% were seen once. This sample was also put to use in a study of T cells of mothers and their children.

This receptor was identified in a boy aged 5-17 years in good health. The chain uses TRBV7-9 and TRBJ2-5; 12 bases line up with TRBD1. TRBJ2-7 matches the DNA end more closely, so the J call is doubtful. The sample was blood. CDR3 loop: CASSLFAGDRGLYEQYF. The CDR3 DNA sequence: TGTGCCAGCAGCTTATTTGCCGGGGACAGGGGGCTATACGAGCAGTACTTC.